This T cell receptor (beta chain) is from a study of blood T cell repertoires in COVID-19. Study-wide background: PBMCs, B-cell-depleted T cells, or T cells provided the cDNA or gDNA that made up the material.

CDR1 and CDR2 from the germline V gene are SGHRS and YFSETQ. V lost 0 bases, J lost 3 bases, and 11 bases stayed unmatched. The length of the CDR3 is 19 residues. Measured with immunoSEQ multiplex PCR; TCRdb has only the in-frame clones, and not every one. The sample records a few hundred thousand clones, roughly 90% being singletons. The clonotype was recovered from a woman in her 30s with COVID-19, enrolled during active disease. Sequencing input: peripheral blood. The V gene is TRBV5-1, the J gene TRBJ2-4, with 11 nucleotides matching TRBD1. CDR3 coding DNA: TGCGCCAGCAGCTTGGGGACAGGGGGCGCCGAGGAAATCAAAAACATTCAGTACTTC. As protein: CASSLGTGGAEEIKNIQYF.